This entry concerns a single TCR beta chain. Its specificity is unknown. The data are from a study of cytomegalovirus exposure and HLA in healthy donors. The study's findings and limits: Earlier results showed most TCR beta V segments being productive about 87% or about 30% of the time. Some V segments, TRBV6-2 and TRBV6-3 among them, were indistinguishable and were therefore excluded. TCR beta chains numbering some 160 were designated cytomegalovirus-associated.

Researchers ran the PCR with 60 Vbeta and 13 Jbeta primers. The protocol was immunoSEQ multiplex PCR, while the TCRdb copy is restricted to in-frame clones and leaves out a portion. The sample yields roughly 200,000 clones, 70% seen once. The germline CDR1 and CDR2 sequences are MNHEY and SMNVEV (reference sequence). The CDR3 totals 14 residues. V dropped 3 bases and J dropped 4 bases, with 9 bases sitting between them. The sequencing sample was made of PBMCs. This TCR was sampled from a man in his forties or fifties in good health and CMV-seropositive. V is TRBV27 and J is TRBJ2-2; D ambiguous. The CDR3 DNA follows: TGTGCCAGCAGTTTCGGTCGCGCCACCGGGGAGCTGTTTTTT. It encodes CASSFGRATGELFF.